This T cell receptor beta chain comes out of a study of shared clonotypes between healthy human individuals. Germline V lookup: CDR1 MNHEY, CDR2 SMNVEV (reference sequence). The CDR3 extends over 16 amino acids. V lost 5 bases, J lost 0 bases, and 17 bases lay in between. Using immunoSEQ multiplex PCR, the repertoire was profiled, and TCRdb retains in-frame clones only, with some absent. The sample yields 650,000 to 800,000 clones, 92% seen once. Terminally differentiated effector memory CD45RA+ cells were left out of the naive CD8 fraction, which was CD45RO-negative and positively selected for CCR7. Donors had no recently reported acute infections or vaccinations and were HIV-negative.

This receptor was identified in a man aged 30 to 45 in good health. The material sequenced was naive CD8+ T cells sorted from blood. This chain connects TRBV27 to TRBJ2-7; TRBD1 might be the D (5 bases). CDR3 nucleotides: TGTGCCAGCAGTCCCGGACATCCTGCAAGCTCCTACGAGCAGTACTTC. This encodes CASSPGHPASSYEQYF.